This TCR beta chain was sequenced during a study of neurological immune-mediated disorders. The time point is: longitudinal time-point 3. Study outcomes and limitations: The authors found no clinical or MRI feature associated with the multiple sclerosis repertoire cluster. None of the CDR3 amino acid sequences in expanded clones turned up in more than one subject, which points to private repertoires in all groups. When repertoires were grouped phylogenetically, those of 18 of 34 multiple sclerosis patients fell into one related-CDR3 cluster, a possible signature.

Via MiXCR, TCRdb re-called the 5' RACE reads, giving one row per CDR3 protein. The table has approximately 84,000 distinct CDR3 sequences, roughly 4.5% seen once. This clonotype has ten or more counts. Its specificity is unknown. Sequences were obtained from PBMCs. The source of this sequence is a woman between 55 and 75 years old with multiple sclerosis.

The CDR3, as DNA: TGTGCCAGCCGTCAATTGGGGACTCGGAACATTCAGTACTTC. Protein product: CASRQLGTRNIQYF. V gene TRBV27 combines with J gene TRBJ2-4, with a weak D call TRBD2 (6 bases). Germline CDR1 is MNHEY and CDR2 is SMNVEV (reference sequence). This CDR3 has 14 amino acids. V dropped 8 bases and J dropped 7 bases, with 18 bases sitting between them.